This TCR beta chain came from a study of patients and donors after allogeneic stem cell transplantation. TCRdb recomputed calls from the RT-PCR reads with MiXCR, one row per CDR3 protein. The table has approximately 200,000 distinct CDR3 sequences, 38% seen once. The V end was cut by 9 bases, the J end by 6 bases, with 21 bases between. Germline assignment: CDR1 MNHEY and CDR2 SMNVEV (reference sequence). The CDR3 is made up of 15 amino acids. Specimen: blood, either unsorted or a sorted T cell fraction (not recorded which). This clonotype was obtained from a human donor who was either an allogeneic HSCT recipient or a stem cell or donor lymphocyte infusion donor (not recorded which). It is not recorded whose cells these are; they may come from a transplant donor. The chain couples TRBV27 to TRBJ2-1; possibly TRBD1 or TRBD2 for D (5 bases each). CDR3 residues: CASRNRGTVGNEQFF. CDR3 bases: TGTGCCAGTCGAAACCGGGGCACGGTGGGCAATGAGCAGTTCTTC.